The rows below give T cell receptor beta chains drawn from one sample of a study of blood T cell repertoires in COVID-19. The protocol was immunoSEQ multiplex PCR, while the TCRdb copy is restricted to in-frame clones and leaves out a portion. The sample gives under 140,000 clones, approximately 79% of which show up once; approximately 16% is in the top ten. Sequenced sample: peripheral blood. Receptors were obtained from a woman older than 75 with active or convalescent COVID-19. The CDR3 runs from the conserved cysteine through the conserved F or W. D genes are given only for firm matches. Not every row has a clone size; where given, it reads once, few, many or a size class.

d_gene: TRBD1
v_gene: TRBV3-1/TRBV3-2
len: 15
j_gene: TRBJ1-4
abundance: many
CDR3aa: CASSLDRGANEKLFF
CDR3nt: TGTGCCAGCAGCCTCGACAGGGGAGCTAATGAAAAACTGTTTTTT

d_gene: TRBD1
v_gene: TRBV28
len: 17
j_gene: TRBJ1-2
abundance: NA
CDR3aa: CASSLYGTGTINYGYTF
CDR3nt: TGTGCCAGCAGTTTATACGGGACAGGGACCATTAACTATGGCTACACCTTC

d_gene: NA
v_gene: TRBV11-2
len: 14
j_gene: TRBJ2-3
abundance: NA
CDR3aa: CASTVSWDSDTQYF
CDR3nt: TGTGCCAGCACCGTTAGTTGGGACTCAGATACGCAGTATTTT

d_gene: TRBD1
v_gene: TRBV5-1
len: 15
j_gene: TRBJ1-2
abundance: NA
CDR3aa: CASSPTGGESYGYTF
CDR3nt: TGCGCCAGCAGCCCAACAGGGGGCGAGAGTTATGGCTACACCTTC

d_gene: TRBD1
v_gene: TRBV29-1
len: 15
j_gene: TRBJ2-5
abundance: NA
CDR3aa: CSVEPTGARLVTQYF
CDR3nt: TGCAGCGTTGAACCAACAGGGGCCCGCCTTGTTACCCAGTACTTC

d_gene: NA
v_gene: TRBV27
len: 15
j_gene: TRBJ1-2
abundance: NA
CDR3aa: CASSLKPLGGYGYTF
CDR3nt: TGTGCCAGCAGTTTAAAGCCGCTCGGAGGGTACGGCTACACCTTC

d_gene: NA
v_gene: TRBV4-3
len: 15
j_gene: TRBJ1-1
abundance: NA
CDR3aa: CASSQEVRRDTEAFF
CDR3nt: TGCGCCAGCAGCCAAGAGGTTAGAAGAGACACTGAAGCTTTCTTT

d_gene: TRBD1
v_gene: TRBV30
len: 15
j_gene: TRBJ1-4
abundance: NA
CDR3aa: CAWSREGATNEKLFF
CDR3nt: TGTGCCTGGAGTCGCGAGGGGGCGACTAATGAAAAACTGTTTTTT

d_gene: NA
v_gene: TRBV5-4
len: 13
j_gene: TRBJ2-7
abundance: NA
CDR3aa: CASSFSGLYEQYF
CDR3nt: TGTGCCAGCAGCTTTTCAGGTCTCTACGAGCAGTACTTC

d_gene: TRBD1
v_gene: TRBV11-2
len: 16
j_gene: TRBJ1-4
abundance: NA
CDR3aa: CASSLDRQGISEKLFF
CDR3nt: TGTGCCAGCAGCTTAGACCGACAGGGGATCTCCGAAAAACTGTTTTTT

d_gene: NA
v_gene: TRBV5-8
len: 12
j_gene: TRBJ1-2
abundance: NA
CDR3aa: CASSRRSYGYTF
CDR3nt: TGTGCCAGCAGCCGCAGGTCTTACGGCTACACCTTC

d_gene: NA
v_gene: TRBV18
len: 12
j_gene: TRBJ1-1
abundance: few
CDR3aa: CASSPSEEGAFF
CDR3nt: TGTGCCAGCTCACCGTCCGAGGAGGGAGCTTTCTTT

d_gene: NA
v_gene: TRBV30
len: 14
j_gene: TRBJ1-3
abundance: NA
CDR3aa: CAMGQLFSGNTIYF
CDR3nt: TGTGCAATGGGGCAGTTGTTCTCTGGAAACACCATATATTTT

d_gene: TRBD2
v_gene: TRBV5-1
len: 14
j_gene: TRBJ2-1
abundance: NA
CDR3aa: CASSDDSGGGEQFF
CDR3nt: TGCGCCAGCAGCGACGACTCGGGGGGTGGTGAGCAGTTCTTC

d_gene: TRBD1
v_gene: TRBV2
len: 14
j_gene: TRBJ1-2
abundance: NA
CDR3aa: CASTRRGLVGGYTF
CDR3nt: TGTGCCAGCACCCGCAGGGGGTTAGTTGGCGGCTACACCTTC

d_gene: TRBD1
v_gene: TRBV27
len: 15
j_gene: TRBJ2-5
abundance: NA
CDR3aa: CASSKPTDRGQTQYF
CDR3nt: TGTGCCAGCAGTAAGCCCACGGACAGGGGCCAGACCCAGTACTTC

d_gene: TRBD2
v_gene: TRBV2
len: 13
j_gene: TRBJ2-4
abundance: NA
CDR3aa: CASSELTSGSKYF
CDR3nt: TGTGCCAGCAGTGAACTTACTAGCGGGAGCAAGTACTTC

d_gene: NA
v_gene: TRBV5-1
len: 16
j_gene: TRBJ2-3
abundance: NA
CDR3aa: CASSLLYLQAQDTQYF
CDR3nt: TGCGCCAGCAGCTTGCTCTACCTTCAAGCCCAAGATACGCAGTATTTT

d_gene: TRBD2
v_gene: TRBV6-1
len: 17
j_gene: TRBJ2-1
abundance: NA
CDR3aa: CASSVGLAGGPYSEQFF
CDR3nt: TGTGCCAGCAGTGTTGGACTAGCGGGAGGGCCGTACAGTGAGCAGTTCTTC

d_gene: NA
v_gene: TRBV19
len: 15
j_gene: TRBJ2-2
abundance: NA
CDR3aa: CASTLQGFGTGELFF
CDR3nt: TGTGCCAGTACCCTACAGGGCTTTGGCACCGGGGAGCTGTTTTTT

d_gene: TRBD1
v_gene: TRBV4-3
len: 16
j_gene: TRBJ1-4
abundance: NA
CDR3aa: CASSQGETGRNEKLFF
CDR3nt: TGCGCCAGCAGCCAAGGAGAGACAGGGCGGAATGAAAAACTGTTTTTT

d_gene: NA
v_gene: TRBV6-6
len: 12
j_gene: TRBJ1-1
abundance: NA
CDR3aa: CASSQSGPEAFF
CDR3nt: TGTGCCAGCAGTCAGAGTGGGCCTGAAGCTTTCTTT

d_gene: NA
v_gene: TRBV21-1
len: 14
j_gene: TRBJ1-2
abundance: NA
CDR3aa: CASSKVQANYGYTF
CDR3nt: TGTGCCAGCAGCAAAGTACAGGCTAACTATGGCTACACCTTC

d_gene: NA
v_gene: TRBV5-6
len: 13
j_gene: TRBJ1-1
abundance: NA
CDR3aa: CASRLQGLTEAFF
CDR3nt: TGTGCCAGCAGGCTCCAGGGTTTGACTGAAGCTTTCTTT

d_gene: NA
v_gene: TRBV7-6
len: 14
j_gene: TRBJ2-3
abundance: few
CDR3aa: CASSTRSSPDTQYF
CDR3nt: TGTGCCAGCAGCACTCGTTCGTCCCCAGATACGCAGTATTTT

d_gene: NA
v_gene: TRBV7-9
len: 14
j_gene: TRBJ2-1
abundance: NA
CDR3aa: CASSFLSGYNEQFF
CDR3nt: TGTGCCAGCAGCTTTTTATCAGGCTACAATGAGCAGTTCTTC

d_gene: TRBD1
v_gene: TRBV28
len: 15
j_gene: TRBJ1-6
abundance: NA
CDR3aa: CASSFHDRGISPLHF
CDR3nt: TGTGCCAGCAGTTTCCACGACAGGGGTATATCACCCCTCCACTTT

d_gene: NA
v_gene: TRBV5-4
len: 15
j_gene: TRBJ2-7
abundance: NA
CDR3aa: CASSSLGDSSYEQYF
CDR3nt: TGTGCCAGCAGCTCTTTGGGGGACTCCTCCTACGAGCAGTACTTC

d_gene: NA
v_gene: TRBV20-1
len: 11
j_gene: TRBJ1-1
abundance: NA
CDR3aa: CSARLSTEAFF
CDR3nt: TGCAGTGCTAGATTATCCACTGAAGCTTTCTTT

d_gene: TRBD1
v_gene: TRBV10-3
len: 18
j_gene: TRBJ1-1
abundance: NA
CDR3aa: CAISEWDRVGLQGTEAFF
CDR3nt: TGTGCCATCAGTGAGTGGGACAGGGTAGGATTACAGGGCACTGAAGCTTTCTTT

d_gene: NA
v_gene: TRBV30
len: 15
j_gene: TRBJ1-1
abundance: few
CDR3aa: CAWSMGRRRGTEAFF
CDR3nt: TGTGCCTGGAGTATGGGACGACGGCGGGGAACTGAAGCTTTCTTT

d_gene: TRBD2
v_gene: TRBV18
len: 18
j_gene: TRBJ2-3
abundance: NA
CDR3aa: CASSKFGTSGASTDTQYF
CDR3nt: TGTGCCAGCTCAAAATTCGGGACTAGCGGGGCTAGCACAGATACGCAGTATTTT

d_gene: NA
v_gene: TRBV7-9
len: 13
j_gene: TRBJ1-1
abundance: NA
CDR3aa: CASSIQGGTEAFF
CDR3nt: TGTGCCAGCAGCATACAGGGTGGGACTGAAGCTTTCTTT

d_gene: TRBD1
v_gene: TRBV5-4
len: 14
j_gene: TRBJ1-2
abundance: NA
CDR3aa: CASSPGTGIGGYTF
CDR3nt: TGTGCCAGCAGCCCCGGGACAGGGATTGGGGGCTACACCTTC

d_gene: TRBD2
v_gene: TRBV5-5
len: 17
j_gene: TRBJ2-1
abundance: once
CDR3aa: CASSPARASGSFNEQFF
CDR3nt: TGTGCCAGCAGCCCGGCGCGCGCTAGCGGGAGTTTCAATGAGCAGTTCTTC

d_gene: TRBD2
v_gene: TRBV10-2
len: 18
j_gene: TRBJ2-3
abundance: NA
CDR3aa: CASSDPYRTSGYTDTQYF
CDR3nt: TGCGCCAGCAGTGACCCTTATAGGACTAGCGGTTACACAGATACGCAGTATTTT

d_gene: TRBD1
v_gene: TRBV4-3
len: 20
j_gene: TRBJ1-1
abundance: NA
CDR3aa: CASSQERPPRQGLVNTEAFF
CDR3nt: TGCGCCAGCAGCCAAGAACGCCCCCCACGACAGGGATTGGTGAACACTGAAGCTTTCTTT

d_gene: TRBD1
v_gene: TRBV6-5
len: 15
j_gene: TRBJ1-2
abundance: NA
CDR3aa: CASRKPGQLNYGYTF
CDR3nt: TGTGCCAGCAGGAAGCCGGGACAGTTAAACTATGGCTACACCTTC

d_gene: TRBD1
v_gene: TRBV28
len: 16
j_gene: TRBJ2-7
abundance: once
CDR3aa: CASSSRFGTGTYEQYF
CDR3nt: TGTGCCAGCAGTTCCCGGTTCGGGACAGGGACCTACGAGCAGTACTTC

d_gene: TRBD2
v_gene: TRBV5-1
len: 15
j_gene: TRBJ2-3
abundance: NA
CDR3aa: CASRSAGLAGDTQYF
CDR3nt: TGCGCCAGCAGATCCGCCGGTCTAGCGGGAGATACGCAGTATTTT

d_gene: NA
v_gene: TRBV28
len: 14
j_gene: TRBJ1-5
abundance: NA
CDR3aa: CASSFAGSNQPQHF
CDR3nt: TGTGCCAGCAGTTTTGCGGGTAGCAATCAGCCCCAGCATTTT

d_gene: NA
v_gene: TRBV18
len: 15
j_gene: TRBJ2-1
abundance: NA
CDR3aa: CASSPGAGTYNEQFF
CDR3nt: TGTGCCAGCTCACCGGGCGCCGGGACTTACAATGAGCAGTTCTTC